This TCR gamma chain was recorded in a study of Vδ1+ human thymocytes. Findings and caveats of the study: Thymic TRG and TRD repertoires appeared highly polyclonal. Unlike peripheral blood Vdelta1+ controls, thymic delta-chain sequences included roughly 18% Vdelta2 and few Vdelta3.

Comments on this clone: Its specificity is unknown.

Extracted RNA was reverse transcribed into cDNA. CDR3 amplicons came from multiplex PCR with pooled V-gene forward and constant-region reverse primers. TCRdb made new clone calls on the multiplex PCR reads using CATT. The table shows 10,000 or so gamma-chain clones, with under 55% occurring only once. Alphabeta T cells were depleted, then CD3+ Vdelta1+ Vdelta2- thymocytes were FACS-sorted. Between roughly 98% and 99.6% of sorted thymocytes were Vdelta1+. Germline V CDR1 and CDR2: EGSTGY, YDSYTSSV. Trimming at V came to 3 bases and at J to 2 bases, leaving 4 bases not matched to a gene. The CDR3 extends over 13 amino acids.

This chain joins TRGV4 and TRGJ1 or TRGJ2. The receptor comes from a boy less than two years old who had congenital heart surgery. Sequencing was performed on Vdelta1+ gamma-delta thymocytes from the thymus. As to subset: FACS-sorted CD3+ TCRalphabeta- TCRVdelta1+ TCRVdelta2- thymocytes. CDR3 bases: TGTGCCACCTGGGATTCCTATTATTATAAGAAACTCTTT. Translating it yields CATWDSYYYKKLF.